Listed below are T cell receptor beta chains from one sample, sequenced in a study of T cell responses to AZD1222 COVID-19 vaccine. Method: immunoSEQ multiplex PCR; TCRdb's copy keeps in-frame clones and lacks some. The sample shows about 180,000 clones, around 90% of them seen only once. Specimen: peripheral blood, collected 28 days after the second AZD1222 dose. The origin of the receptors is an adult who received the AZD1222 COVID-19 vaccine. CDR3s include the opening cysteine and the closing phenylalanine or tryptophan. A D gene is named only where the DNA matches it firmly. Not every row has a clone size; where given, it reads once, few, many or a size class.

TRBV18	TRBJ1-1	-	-	TGTGCCAGCTCGGAGGATATGAACACTGAAGCTTTCTTT	CASSEDMNTEAFF
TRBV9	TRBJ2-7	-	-	TGTGCCAGCAGCGTACTGGGGGCCGGCTACGAGCAGTACTTC	CASSVLGAGYEQYF
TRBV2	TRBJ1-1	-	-	TGTGCCAGCAGTGTGGGGGGCGGCACTGAAGCTTTCTTT	CASSVGGGTEAFF
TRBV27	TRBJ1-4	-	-	TGTGCCAGCAGCCCGGACAGAAACGATGAAAAACTGTTTTTT	CASSPDRNDEKLFF
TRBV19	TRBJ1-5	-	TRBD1	TGTGCCAGTACCGCGACAGGGGGCTTAGTTCAGCCCCAGCATTTT	CASTATGGLVQPQHF
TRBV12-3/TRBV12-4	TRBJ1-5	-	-	TGTGCCAGCAGTCACAGGGTAACTCAGCCCCAGCATTTT	CASSHRVTQPQHF
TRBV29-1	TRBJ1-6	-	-	TGCAGCGTCGTGGACAGAAATAATTCACCCCTCCACTTT	CSVVDRNNSPLHF
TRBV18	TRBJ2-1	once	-	TGTGCCAGCTCACGAGAGAGCTCCTACAATGAGCAGTTCTTC	CASSRESSYNEQFF
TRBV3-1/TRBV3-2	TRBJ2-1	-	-	TGTGCCAGCAGCCAAGGCCCCCGGGGGCTAACCAATGAGCAGTTCTTC	CASSQGPRGLTNEQFF
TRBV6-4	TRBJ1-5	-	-	TGTGCCAGCAGTGACTCGATTAGGGTCGGGTATAGCAATCAGCCCCAGCATTTT	CASSDSIRVGYSNQPQHF
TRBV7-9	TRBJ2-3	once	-	TGTGCCAGCAGCTTCCCCGCAGGGTACACAGATACGCAGTATTTT	CASSFPAGYTDTQYF
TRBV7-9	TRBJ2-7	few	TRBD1	TGTGCCAGCAGGAGTAGACAGGGCGGCGAGCAGTACTTC	CASRSRQGGEQYF
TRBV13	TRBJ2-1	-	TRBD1	TGTGCCAGCAGCTTAGGGGGCTGGGACAGGGAGTACAATGAGCAGTTCTTC	CASSLGGWDREYNEQFF
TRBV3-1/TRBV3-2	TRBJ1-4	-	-	TGTGCCAGCAGCTCTCGGGGGGGCGATAATGAAAAACTGTTTTTT	CASSSRGGDNEKLFF
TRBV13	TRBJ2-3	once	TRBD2	TGTGCCAGCAGCTCCCGGGGGGGGATCACAGATACGCAGTATTTT	CASSSRGGITDTQYF
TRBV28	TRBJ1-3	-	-	TGTGCCAGCAGTTTAGACCCCGTGGGAGTCTCTGGAAACACCATATATTTT	CASSLDPVGVSGNTIYF
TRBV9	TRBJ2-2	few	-	TGTGCCAGCAGCGTAGGGGGTTTTGGTGCCGGGGAGCTGTTTTTT	CASSVGGFGAGELFF
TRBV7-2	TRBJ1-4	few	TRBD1	TGTGCCAGCAGCTTACAGGCAGGGGGCGGGGGAAAACTGTTTTTT	CASSLQAGGGGKLFF
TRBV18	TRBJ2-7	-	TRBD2	TGTGCCAGCTCACTTCTGGGACTAGCGGGACACTACGAGCAGTACTTC	CASSLLGLAGHYEQYF
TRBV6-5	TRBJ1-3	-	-	TGTGCCAGCAGAGGGACCTCTGGAAACACCATATATTTT	CASRGTSGNTIYF
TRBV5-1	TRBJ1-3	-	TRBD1	TGCGCCAGCAGCGGTACGGGACAGCCCGGAAACACCATATATTTT	CASSGTGQPGNTIYF
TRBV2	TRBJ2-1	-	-	TGTGCCAGCAGTGAACAGGGAATAGGGCTCAATGAGCAGTTCTTC	CASSEQGIGLNEQFF
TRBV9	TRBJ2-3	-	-	TGTGCCAGCAGCGTAGGTTTAGCCGCCACAGATACGCAGTATTTT	CASSVGLAATDTQYF
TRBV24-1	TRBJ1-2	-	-	TGTGCCACCAGTGGGGGCAGGATTAACTATGGCTACACCTTC	CATSGGRINYGYTF
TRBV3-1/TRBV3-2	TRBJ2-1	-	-	TGTGCCAGCAGCGAGGGGCAGAAAGCTTACAATGAGCAGTTCTTC	CASSEGQKAYNEQFF
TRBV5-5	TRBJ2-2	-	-	TGTGCCAGCAGCCGCCCCACCGGGGAGCTGTTTTTT	CASSRPTGELFF
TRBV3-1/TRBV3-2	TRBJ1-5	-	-	TGTGCCAGCAGCCCGGACGGTAATAGCAATCAGCCCCAGCATTTT	CASSPDGNSNQPQHF